The rows below give T cell receptor beta chains drawn from one sample of a study of control samples from healthy donors and cancer patients. This table comes from immunoSEQ multiplex PCR, and its TCRdb copy is limited to in-frame clones, with some not included. The table has roughly 120,000 clones, roughly 94% seen once. The sample taken for sequencing was blood. The receptor set was obtained from a man aged 25 to 45 in good health. The CDR3 runs from the conserved cysteine through the conserved F or W. D genes are given only for firm matches. The listing skips clone size in some rows; elsewhere it reads once, few, many or a size class.

size: -
V: TRBV7-2
D: -
J: TRBJ2-6
DNA: TGTGCCAGCAGCTTAAGGGGGATTGAGGCCAACGTCCTGACTTTC
CDR3: CASSLRGIEANVLTF

size: -
V: TRBV4-3
D: -
J: TRBJ2-5
DNA: TGCGCCAGCAGCCAAGAAACAGGGCGGTGGGAGACCCAGTACTTC
CDR3: CASSQETGRWETQYF

size: -
V: TRBV19
D: -
J: TRBJ1-1
DNA: TGTGCCAGTAGTATTATTGGGCAGGCGAACACTGAAGCTTTCTTT
CDR3: CASSIIGQANTEAFF

size: -
V: TRBV7-9
D: TRBD1
J: TRBJ2-4
DNA: TGTGCCAGCAGCTACCCGGGACAGCTAGCCAAAAACATTCAGTACTTC
CDR3: CASSYPGQLAKNIQYF

size: -
V: TRBV27
D: -
J: TRBJ1-6
DNA: TGTGCCAGCAGTTTGAAGCCGGCGAGCTCCTATAATTCACCCCTCCACTTT
CDR3: CASSLKPASSYNSPLHF

size: -
V: TRBV28
D: TRBD1
J: TRBJ2-7
DNA: TGTGCCAGCAGTTGGGGACAGGGCCGAGAGCAGTACTTC
CDR3: CASSWGQGREQYF

size: -
V: TRBV19
D: -
J: TRBJ2-5
DNA: TGTGCCAGTAGTATAAAGTGGGCTGGGTTACAAGAGACCCAGTACTTC
CDR3: CASSIKWAGLQETQYF

size: -
V: TRBV6-2/TRBV6-3
D: TRBD1
J: TRBJ1-2
DNA: TGTGCCAGCAGTGGACCCCCGGGACAGGCCTCCTATGGCTACACCTTC
CDR3: CASSGPPGQASYGYTF

size: -
V: TRBV11-2
D: -
J: TRBJ2-3
DNA: TGTGCCAGCAGCCCGCTGGAGCGTCGAGATACGCAGTATTTT
CDR3: CASSPLERRDTQYF

size: -
V: TRBV9
D: TRBD1
J: TRBJ2-1
DNA: TGTGCCAGCAGCACTACAGGGGAAGGTGCCTACAATGAGCAGTTCTTC
CDR3: CASSTTGEGAYNEQFF

size: -
V: TRBV14
D: -
J: TRBJ1-2
DNA: TGTGCCAGCAGCCAAGCGCCCGGGTGGGGCTACACCTTC
CDR3: CASSQAPGWGYTF

size: -
V: TRBV19
D: TRBD1
J: TRBJ1-5
DNA: TGTGCCAGTAGAAAGATTGGGACAGCTTATAGCAATCAGCCCCAGCATTTT
CDR3: CASRKIGTAYSNQPQHF

size: -
V: TRBV18
D: -
J: TRBJ2-2
DNA: TGTGCCAGCTCAAGACAGCTTACCAACACCGGGGAGCTGTTTTTT
CDR3: CASSRQLTNTGELFF

size: -
V: TRBV6-4
D: -
J: TRBJ1-5
DNA: TGTGCCAGCAGTGAGGGAGCCGAGAATCAGCCCCAGCATTTT
CDR3: CASSEGAENQPQHF

size: few
V: TRBV28
D: -
J: TRBJ1-6
DNA: TGTGCCAGCAGTTCAATCAGGGTCGGGGGGAATTCACCCCTCCACTTT
CDR3: CASSSIRVGGNSPLHF

size: -
V: TRBV29-1
D: -
J: TRBJ2-7
DNA: TGCAGCGTCACTCAGGGGATCTCCTACGAGCAGTACTTC
CDR3: CSVTQGISYEQYF

size: -
V: TRBV6-5
D: TRBD2
J: TRBJ2-3
DNA: TGTGCCAGTAATAGCGGGGGGCAAACAGATACGCAGTATTTT
CDR3: CASNSGGQTDTQYF

size: -
V: TRBV4-3
D: TRBD1
J: TRBJ1-1
DNA: TGCGCCAGCAGCCAAACCGGGACAGGCCCAAACACTGAAGCTTTCTTT
CDR3: CASSQTGTGPNTEAFF

size: -
V: TRBV7-2
D: -
J: TRBJ2-1
DNA: TGTGCCAGCAGCTTAGAACCCTCCGGCAATGAGCAGTTCTTC
CDR3: CASSLEPSGNEQFF

size: once
V: TRBV5-1
D: -
J: TRBJ2-7
DNA: TGCGCCAGCAGCCAGGGGCGGGGTACCTACGAGCAGTACTTC
CDR3: CASSQGRGTYEQYF

size: -
V: TRBV9
D: TRBD2
J: TRBJ2-2
DNA: TGTGCCAGCAGCCGGCGGGGGGACCAGAACACCGGGGAGCTGTTTTTT
CDR3: CASSRRGDQNTGELFF

size: -
V: TRBV28
D: TRBD1
J: TRBJ1-4
DNA: TGTGCCAGCAGTCCGACAGGGTTCACGACTAATGAAAAACTGTTTTTT
CDR3: CASSPTGFTTNEKLFF

size: -
V: TRBV6-5
D: -
J: TRBJ2-7
DNA: TGTGCCAGCAGTTACTCTGTTGGAGGCGCCCACTACGAGCAGTACTTC
CDR3: CASSYSVGGAHYEQYF

size: -
V: TRBV4-1
D: TRBD1
J: TRBJ1-1
DNA: TGCGCCAGCAGCCCCACGACAGGGTCGAACACTGAAGCTTTCTTT
CDR3: CASSPTTGSNTEAFF

size: -
V: TRBV9
D: -
J: TRBJ2-3
DNA: TGTGCCAGCAGCCTCCGGACAGTCCCTACTAGCACAGATACGCAGTATTTT
CDR3: CASSLRTVPTSTDTQYF

size: -
V: TRBV30
D: -
J: TRBJ2-5
DNA: TGTGCCTGGAGTCAGGGACGGTCCCAAGAGACCCAGTACTTC
CDR3: CAWSQGRSQETQYF

size: -
V: TRBV6-2/TRBV6-3
D: TRBD1
J: TRBJ2-1
DNA: TGTGCCAGCAGTTCCGTACGACAGGGGAGCTCCTACAATGAGCAGTTCTTC
CDR3: CASSSVRQGSSYNEQFF